This T cell receptor beta chain emerged from a study of T cell responses to AZD1222 COVID-19 vaccine. This clone was found once. Its specificity is unknown. Sequencing was performed with immunoSEQ multiplex PCR; in TCRdb, only in-frame clones are kept and a portion is missing. This table has roughly 130,000 clones, 88% appearing once. V was clipped by 4 bases and J by 5 bases; unmatched bases: 13. The CDR3 extends over 16 amino acids. In germline, CDR1 is SGHRS, CDR2 YFSETQ. Study-wide results and limits: Across spike, vaccine-associated CD4 TCRs were found, dominant at 160-218 and 743-854. The study found Spike-specific TCR breadth and depth rose after two AZD1222 doses.

The V and J genes are TRBV5-1 and TRBJ2-7, with 9 bases that match TRBD1. The sequence came from an adult in good health. The sample was peripheral blood, taken on day 0 of AZD1222 vaccination. CDR3 nucleotide sequence: TGCGCCAGCAGCAAACTGCGGACAGGGGTTTCGGACGAGCAGTACTTC. Encoded protein: CASSKLRTGVSDEQYF.